Sequencing of this TCR beta chain was carried out in a study of T cells in Graves' hyperthyroidism and ophthalmopathy. Whole-study findings and limits: Model-based prediction identified ophthalmopathy a median roughly six months prior to its onset. Also found in blood were most expanded thyroid clonotypes above 0.001.

This CDR3 spans 15 amino acids. V shed 5 bases and J 0 bases; nucleotides not matched to a gene: 6. Per the germline V gene, CDR1 is LGHDT and CDR2 is YNNKEL (reference sequence). TCR beta CDR3 sequences were amplified from RNA transcripts. Using the HTBI primer set, a first-round RT-PCR was run on the TCR CDR3. Each CDR3 protein is one row after TCRdb ran MiXCR on the multiplex PCR reads. The table shows fewer than 800,000 distinct CDR3 sequences, with roughly 15% occurring only once. The sample holds many counts of this clonotype. What it recognizes is unknown. Sequencing was done on a sample of blood. The receptor was isolated from a man between 18 and 35 years old with Graves' hyperthyroidism. The chain employs TRBV3-1 and TRBJ1-2; the match to TRBD1 covers 7 bases. This CDR3 is CASSDGQVSNYGYTF. CDR3 DNA: TGTGCCAGCAGCGATGGACAGGTTTCTAACTATGGCTACACCTTC.